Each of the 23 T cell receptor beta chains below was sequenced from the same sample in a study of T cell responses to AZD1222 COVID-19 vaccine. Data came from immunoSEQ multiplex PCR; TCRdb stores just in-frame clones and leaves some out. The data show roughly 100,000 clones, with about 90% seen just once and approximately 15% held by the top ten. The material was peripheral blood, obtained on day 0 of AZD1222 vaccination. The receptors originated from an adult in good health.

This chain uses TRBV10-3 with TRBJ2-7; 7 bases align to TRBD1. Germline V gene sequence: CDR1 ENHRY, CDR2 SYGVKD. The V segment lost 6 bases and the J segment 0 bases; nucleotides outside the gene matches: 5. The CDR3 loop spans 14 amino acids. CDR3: CAIRGTESSYEQYF. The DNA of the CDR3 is TGTGCCATCAGAGGGACAGAAAGCTCCTACGAGCAGTACTTC.

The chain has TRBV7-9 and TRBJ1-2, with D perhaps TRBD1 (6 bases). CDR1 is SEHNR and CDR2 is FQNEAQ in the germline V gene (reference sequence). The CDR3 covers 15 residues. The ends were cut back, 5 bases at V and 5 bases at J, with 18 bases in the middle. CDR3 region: CASSRRGGRGYGYTF. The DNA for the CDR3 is TGTGCCAGCAGCCGGAGAGGGGGGAGAGGGTATGGCTACACCTTC.

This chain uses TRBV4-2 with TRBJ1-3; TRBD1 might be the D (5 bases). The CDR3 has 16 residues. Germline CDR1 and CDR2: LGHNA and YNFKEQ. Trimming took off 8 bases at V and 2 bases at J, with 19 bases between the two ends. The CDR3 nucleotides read TGTGCCAGCGCCGGGTGGGCAGGGTTAACTGGAAACACCATATATTTT. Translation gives CASAGWAGLTGNTIYF.

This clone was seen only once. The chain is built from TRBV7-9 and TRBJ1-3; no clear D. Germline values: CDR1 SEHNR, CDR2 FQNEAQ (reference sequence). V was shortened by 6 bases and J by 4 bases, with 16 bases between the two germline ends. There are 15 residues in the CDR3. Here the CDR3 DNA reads TGTGCCAGCAGACCCGACGGAGGGTGGGGAAACACCATATATTTT. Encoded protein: CASRPDGGWGNTIYF. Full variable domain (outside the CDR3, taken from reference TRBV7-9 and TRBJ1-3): DTGVSQNPRHKITKRGQNVTFRCDPISEHNRLYWYRQTLGQGPEFLTYFQNEAQLEKSRLLSDRFSAERPKGSFSTLEIQRTEQGDSAMYLCASRPDGGWGNTIYFGEGSWLTVV.

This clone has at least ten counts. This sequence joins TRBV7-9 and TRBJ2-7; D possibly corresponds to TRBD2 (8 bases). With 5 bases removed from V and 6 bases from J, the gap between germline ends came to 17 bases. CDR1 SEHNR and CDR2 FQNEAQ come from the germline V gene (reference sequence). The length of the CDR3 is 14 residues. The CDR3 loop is CASSRGGQSGEQYF. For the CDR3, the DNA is TGTGCCAGCAGCCGGGGGGGACAGAGTGGCGAGCAGTACTTC.

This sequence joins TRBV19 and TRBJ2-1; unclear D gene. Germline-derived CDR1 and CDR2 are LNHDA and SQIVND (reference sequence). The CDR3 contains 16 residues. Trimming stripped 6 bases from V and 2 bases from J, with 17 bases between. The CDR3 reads CASRAEFSQTYNEQFF. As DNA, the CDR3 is TGTGCCAGTAGGGCCGAATTTAGCCAAACCTACAATGAGCAGTTCTTC.

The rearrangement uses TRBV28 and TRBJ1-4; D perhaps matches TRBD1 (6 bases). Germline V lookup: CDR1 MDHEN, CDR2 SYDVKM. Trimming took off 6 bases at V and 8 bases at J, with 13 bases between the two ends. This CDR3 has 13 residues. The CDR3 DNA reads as TGTGCCAGCAGGACAGGACTAGAAGAAAAACTGTTTTTT. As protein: CASRTGLEEKLFF.

The CDR3 region has the DNA TGTGCCAGCTCACCGATAGCGGGAGGGACCGATACGCAGTATTTT. Protein product: CASSPIAGGTDTQYF. The V gene is TRBV18, the J gene TRBJ2-3; 11 bases agree with TRBD2. J lost 6 bases, V lost 3 bases, and 5 bases had no gene match. The CDR3 loop spans 15 amino acids. CDR1 and CDR2 (germline): KGHSH, LQKENI. Variable domain in full (rest from reference TRBV18 and TRBJ2-3): NAGVMQNPRHLVRRRGQEARLRCSPMKGHSHVYWYRQLPEEGLKFMVYLQKENIIDESGMPKERFSAEFPKEGPSILRIQQVVRGDSAAYFCASSPIAGGTDTQYFGPGTRLTVL.

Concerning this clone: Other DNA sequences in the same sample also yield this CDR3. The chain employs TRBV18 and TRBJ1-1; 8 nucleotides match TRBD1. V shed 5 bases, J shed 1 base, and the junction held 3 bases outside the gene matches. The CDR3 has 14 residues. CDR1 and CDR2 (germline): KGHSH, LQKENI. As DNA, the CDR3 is TGTGCCAGCTCAGCCGGGACAGGGAACACTGAAGCTTTCTTT. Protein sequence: CASSAGTGNTEAFF.

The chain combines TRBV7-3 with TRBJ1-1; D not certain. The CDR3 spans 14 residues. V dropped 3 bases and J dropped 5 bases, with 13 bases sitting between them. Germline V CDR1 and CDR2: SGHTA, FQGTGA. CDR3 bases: TGTGCCAGCAGCTTCGCCCCAAAAGGAACTGAAGCTTTCTTT. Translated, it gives CASSFAPKGTEAFF.

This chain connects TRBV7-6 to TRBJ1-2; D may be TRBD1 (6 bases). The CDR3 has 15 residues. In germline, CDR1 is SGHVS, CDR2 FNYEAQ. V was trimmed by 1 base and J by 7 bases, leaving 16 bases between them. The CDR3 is CASSLGAGVNSGYTF. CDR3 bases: TGTGCCAGCAGCTTAGGGGCAGGGGTGAATTCTGGCTACACCTTC.

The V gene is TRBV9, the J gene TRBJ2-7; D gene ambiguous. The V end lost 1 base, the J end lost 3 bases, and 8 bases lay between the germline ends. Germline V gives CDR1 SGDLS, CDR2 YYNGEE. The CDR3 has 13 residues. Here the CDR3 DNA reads TGTGCCAGCAGCGTATCCGACGGCTACGAGCAGTACTTC. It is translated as CASSVSDGYEQYF.

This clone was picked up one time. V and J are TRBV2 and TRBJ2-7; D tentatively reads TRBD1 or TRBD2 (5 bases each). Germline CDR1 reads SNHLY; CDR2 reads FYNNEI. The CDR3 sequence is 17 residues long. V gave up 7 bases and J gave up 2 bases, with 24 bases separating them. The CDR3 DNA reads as TGTGCCAGCATCCGTTCGATCCGGACTTCAGGGCCCTACGAGCAGTACTTC. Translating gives CASIRSIRTSGPYEQYF. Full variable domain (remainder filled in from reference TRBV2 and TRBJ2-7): EPEVTQTPSHQVTQMGQEVILRCVPISNHLYFYWYRQILGQKVEFLVSFYNNEISEKSEIFDDQFSVERPDGSNFTLKIRSTKLEDSAMYFCASIRSIRTSGPYEQYFGPGTRLTVT.

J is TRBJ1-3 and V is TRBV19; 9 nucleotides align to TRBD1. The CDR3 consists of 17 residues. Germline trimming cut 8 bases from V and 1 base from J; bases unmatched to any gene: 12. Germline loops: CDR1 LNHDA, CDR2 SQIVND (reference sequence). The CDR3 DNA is TGTGCCAGTTCGGGACAGGGTTTATTTGGGTCTGGAAACACCATATATTTT. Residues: CASSGQGLFGSGNTIYF.

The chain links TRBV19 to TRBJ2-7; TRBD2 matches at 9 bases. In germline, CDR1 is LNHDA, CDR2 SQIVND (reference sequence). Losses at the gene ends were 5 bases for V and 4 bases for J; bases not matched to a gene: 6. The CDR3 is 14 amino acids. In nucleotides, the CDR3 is TGTGCCAGTAGTGTACCGGGACTAGCTTACGAGCAGTACTTC. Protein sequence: CASSVPGLAYEQYF.

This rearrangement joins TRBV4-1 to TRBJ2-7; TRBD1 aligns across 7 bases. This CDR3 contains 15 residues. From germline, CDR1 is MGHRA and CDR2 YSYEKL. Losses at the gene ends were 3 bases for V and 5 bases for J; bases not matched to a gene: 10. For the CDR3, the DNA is TGCGCCAGCAGCCAGGGGACAGATTCGGGAAACGAGCAGTACTTC. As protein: CASSQGTDSGNEQYF.

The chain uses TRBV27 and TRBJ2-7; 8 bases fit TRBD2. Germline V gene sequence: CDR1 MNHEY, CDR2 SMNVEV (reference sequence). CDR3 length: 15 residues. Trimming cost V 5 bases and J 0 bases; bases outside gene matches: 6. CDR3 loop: CASSTSGVSSYEQYF. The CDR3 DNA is TGTGCCAGCAGTACTAGCGGAGTTAGCTCCTACGAGCAGTACTTC.

In DNA, the CDR3 is TGTGCCAGTAGTATTTTCTTGAGGGGGAGCGAAGCTTTCTTT. Its translation: CASSIFLRGSEAFF. The chain has TRBV19 and TRBJ1-1, with D possibly TRBD1 on 6 matching bases. Germline CDR1 is LNHDA and CDR2 is SQIVND (reference sequence). V lost 3 bases, J lost 8 bases, and 16 bases lay in between. This CDR3 has 14 amino acids. Full variable domain (missing parts from reference TRBV19 and TRBJ1-1): DGGITQSPKYLFRKEGQNVTLSCEQNLNHDAMYWYRQDPGQGLRLIYYSQIVNDFQKGDIAEGYSVSREKKESFPLTVTSAQKNPTAFYLCASSIFLRGSEAFFGQGTRLTVV.

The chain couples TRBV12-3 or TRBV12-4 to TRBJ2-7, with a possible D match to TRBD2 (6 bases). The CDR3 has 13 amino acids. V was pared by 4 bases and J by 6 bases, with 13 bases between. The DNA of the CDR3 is TGTGCCAGCAGTTCCCCCTGGGGGGTCGAGCAGTACTTC. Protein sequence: CASSSPWGVEQYF.

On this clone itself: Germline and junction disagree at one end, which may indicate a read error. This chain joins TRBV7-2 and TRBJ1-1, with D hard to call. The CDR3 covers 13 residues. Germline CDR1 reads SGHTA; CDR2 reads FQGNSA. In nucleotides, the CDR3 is TGTGCCAGCAACTTAGCGGGATGGACTGAAGCTTTCTTT. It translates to CASNLAGWTEAFF.

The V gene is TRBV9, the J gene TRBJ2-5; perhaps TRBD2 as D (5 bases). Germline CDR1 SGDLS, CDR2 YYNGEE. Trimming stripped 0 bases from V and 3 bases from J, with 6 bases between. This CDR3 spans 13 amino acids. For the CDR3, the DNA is TGTGCCAGCAGCGTAGGAGCGGAAGAGACCCAGTACTTC. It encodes CASSVGAEETQYF.

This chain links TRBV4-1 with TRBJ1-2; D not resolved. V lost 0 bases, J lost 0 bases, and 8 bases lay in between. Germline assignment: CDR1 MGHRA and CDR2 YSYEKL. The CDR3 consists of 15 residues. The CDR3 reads CASSQDKTPNYGYTF. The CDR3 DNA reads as TGCGCCAGCAGCCAAGATAAGACACCTAACTATGGCTACACCTTC.

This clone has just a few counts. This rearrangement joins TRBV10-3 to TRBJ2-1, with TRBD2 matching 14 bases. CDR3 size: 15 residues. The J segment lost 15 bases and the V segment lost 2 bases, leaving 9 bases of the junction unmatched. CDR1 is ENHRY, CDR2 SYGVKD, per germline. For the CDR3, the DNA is TGTGCCATCAGTGAGCCCCTTGGGACTAGCGGGGGTCTGTTCTTC. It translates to CAISEPLGTSGGLFF.